These T cell receptor beta chains were read from a single sample in a study of blood T cells in healthy people across ages. TCRdb independently ran MiXCR on the 5' RACE reads; one entry per CDR3 protein. The repertoire has about 780,000 distinct CDR3 sequences, about 47% of them found once; the top ten carry around a sixth. The sample taken for sequencing was blood. The receptor set was obtained from a man older than 75 in good health. The CDR3 runs from the conserved cysteine through the conserved F or W. Each record gives: V gene, J gene, D gene, clone size, CDR3 DNA, CDR3 protein. The D gene is left open where the match is weak. Expanded clones get a size class; other rows say once, few or many, or leave the size out.

TRBV29-1,TRBJ2-5,.,few,TGCAGCGTTGATGAACTAGGGCAGGAGACCCAGTACTTC,CSVDELGQETQYF
TRBV18,TRBJ2-4,.,.,TGTGCCAGCTCACCACCGGGCCTTTTGAACATTCAGTACTTC,CASSPPGLLNIQYF
TRBV14,TRBJ1-6,.,once,TGTGCCAGCAGCCAATTGGGACCCCCAGGTACCCTCCACTTT,CASSQLGPPGTLHF
TRBV4-3,TRBJ2-4,.,.,TGCGCCAGCAGCCAAGACCCCCGATTTACCAAAAACATTCAGTACTTC,CASSQDPRFTKNIQYF
TRBV12-3/TRBV12-4,TRBJ2-4,.,.,TGTGCCAGCAGTAAAGGGGCGGGAACAGCCAAAAACATTCAGTACTTC,CASSKGAGTAKNIQYF
TRBV7-7,TRBJ2-4,TRBD1,.,TGTGCCAGCAGCCCCGGACAGGCCATTAAAAACATTCAGTACTTC,CASSPGQAIKNIQYF
TRBV29-1,TRBJ1-1,TRBD1,few,TGCAGCGTTGGGATCCCGGGACAGGGTCGAAGTGAAGCTTTCTTT,CSVGIPGQGRSEAFF
TRBV7-2,TRBJ1-2,TRBD1,.,TGTGCCAGCAGCTCGGAAGGGACAGGGGTCTATGGCTACACCTTC,CASSSEGTGVYGYTF
TRBV5-5,TRBJ2-7,TRBD1,.,TGTGCCAGCAGCTTGGCCCCGGGACAGGGCAACGAGCAGTACTTC,CASSLAPGQGNEQYF
TRBV15,TRBJ2-6,TRBD1,many,TGTGCCACCAGCAGAGAAGGGGGCAGTGGGGCCAACGTCCTGACTTTC,CATSREGGSGANVLTF
TRBV24-1,TRBJ2-7,TRBD1,.,TGTGCCACCAGTGATGAGGGACAGGGTCACCACGAGCAGTACTTC,CATSDEGQGHHEQYF
TRBV11-2,TRBJ2-7,TRBD2,.,TGTGCCAGCAGCTGGACTAGCGGGAGGAGCTCCTACAATGAGCAGTACTTC,CASSWTSGRSSYNEQYF
TRBV7-9,TRBJ2-1,TRBD1,.,TGTGCCAGCAGCTCGTTTCAGGGACAGGCTTACAATGAGCAGTTCTTC,CASSSFQGQAYNEQFF
TRBV6-1,TRBJ2-5,.,.,TGTGCCGGCAGTGGGGCCTCTTGGGATGAGCAGTACTTC,CAGSGASWDEQYF
TRBV28,TRBJ1-5,TRBD1,once,TGTGCCAGCAGTTATCACAGGGGGGTAGAGCCCCAGCATTTT,CASSYHRGVEPQHF
TRBV11-2,TRBJ2-7,TRBD2,.,TGTGCCAGCGGGATAGCGGGAGGGTTGAGCAATGAGCAGTACTTC,CASGIAGGLSNEQYF
TRBV28,TRBJ2-1,.,.,TGTGCCAGCAGCCTCCCCTCCGGGAGTGAGCAGTTCTTC,CASSLPSGSEQFF
TRBV24-1,TRBJ2-3,TRBD2,few,TGTGCCACCAGTGGGGGACTAGCGGGAGAGGAAGATACGCAGTATTTT,CATSGGLAGEEDTQYF
TRBV29-1,TRBJ2-4,.,.,TGCAGCGTTGTGAGGCCAGGGAATAGTGGCATTCAGTACTTC,CSVVRPGNSGIQYF
TRBV12-3/TRBV12-4,TRBJ2-7,.,few,TGTGCCAGCAGTTTAGCGCAGGGTTTTGCGCGCGAGCAGTACTTC,CASSLAQGFAREQYF
TRBV7-2,TRBJ2-1,.,.,TGTGCCAGCAGCTTGTCAGGGGCCTACGAGCAGTTCTTC,CASSLSGAYEQFF
TRBV12-3/TRBV12-4,TRBJ2-4,.,.,TGTGCCAGCAGCCTTTACAGGGATCTTGCCAAAAACATTCAGTACTTC,CASSLYRDLAKNIQYF
TRBV7-9,TRBJ2-3,TRBD2,few,TGTGCCAGCAGCTTATTGGTAGCGGGAGTACACTCAGATACGCAGTATTTT,CASSLLVAGVHSDTQYF
TRBV7-2,TRBJ2-7,.,.,TGTGCCAGCAGCCCACACGGGACCGCCTACGAGCAGTACTTC,CASSPHGTAYEQYF
TRBV7-9,TRBJ2-1,.,once,TGTGCCAGCAATACATCCCGTTTGGGGACAAGCTCCTACAATGAGCAGTTCTTC,CASNTSRLGTSSYNEQFF
TRBV7-2,TRBJ2-5,TRBD2,few,TGTGCCAGCAGCCTCGGGACTAGCTACGAGACCCAGTACTTC,CASSLGTSYETQYF
TRBV20-1,TRBJ2-5,.,.,TGCAGTGCTAGAGAGCCCTACCTTGGGGGCGAGACCCAGTACTTC,CSAREPYLGGETQYF
TRBV7-8,TRBJ2-6,.,.,TGTGCCAGCAGCTTCCTGACAATCGACTGGAGCTCTGGGGCCAACGTCCTGACTTTC,CASSFLTIDWSSGANVLTF
TRBV20-1,TRBJ1-1,.,.,TGCAGTGCCCCAGCGGACGGGAACACTGAAGCTTTCTTT,CSAPADGNTEAFF
TRBV5-1,TRBJ1-1,.,few,TGCGCCAGCAGCAACGGACAGCCCAACACTGAAGCTTTCTTT,CASSNGQPNTEAFF
TRBV7-2,TRBJ2-2,.,few,TGTGCCAGCAGCTTAGAGGCGCTGGGGACCGGGGAGCTGTTTTTT,CASSLEALGTGELFF
TRBV9,TRBJ2-1,TRBD2,few,TGTGCCAGCAGCGTACGTAGCGGGACGGGAAATGAGCAGTTCTTC,CASSVRSGTGNEQFF
TRBV20-1,TRBJ2-7,TRBD2,.,TGCAGTGCTAGCCCCACTAGCGGGAGTAGGTACGAGCAGTACTTC,CSASPTSGSRYEQYF
TRBV18,TRBJ1-2,TRBD1,.,TGTGCCAGCTCACCCAGGGCGACAGGGGACTCGTATGGCTACACCTTC,CASSPRATGDSYGYTF
TRBV7-2,TRBJ2-2,.,few,TGTGCCAGCAGCCCGGCGGGGTTCACCGGGGAGCTGTTTTTT,CASSPAGFTGELFF
TRBV27,TRBJ2-7,.,.,TGTGCCAGCACCTCAAATGTCAGTCCGGGAGTTAGAGAGCAGTACTTC,CASTSNVSPGVREQYF
TRBV20-1,TRBJ2-5,TRBD1,few,TGCAGTGCCCAACCGGGACAGAACCAAGAGACCCAGTACTTC,CSAQPGQNQETQYF
TRBV10-3,TRBJ1-2,TRBD1,few,TGTGCCATCAGCGGGACAGGGGAAGCTAACTATGGCTACACCTTC,CAISGTGEANYGYTF
TRBV24-1,TRBJ2-3,TRBD2,.,TGTGCCACCCTCCCGGGACTAAGCACAGATACGCAGTATTTT,CATLPGLSTDTQYF
TRBV6-5,TRBJ1-2,.,.,TGTGCCAGCACTAAACAGGGTGGAGCTGCTGGCTACACCTTC,CASTKQGGAAGYTF
TRBV20-1,TRBJ2-1,TRBD2,.,TGCAGTGCTAGAGATTTAGCGGGGGGACCCGGGGGGCAGTTCTTC,CSARDLAGGPGGQFF
TRBV25-1,TRBJ1-1,.,.,TGTGCCAGCAAGCGCATGAACACTGAAGCTTTCTTT,CASKRMNTEAFF
TRBV28,TRBJ2-5,TRBD2,few,TGTGCCAGCAGTTTTCTTGGGCTAGCGGGAGGGCAAGAGACCCAGTACTTC,CASSFLGLAGGQETQYF
TRBV7-2,TRBJ2-5,TRBD1,.,TGTGCCAGCAACTTTGGAAGGGGGCGGCGGGAGACCCAGTACTTC,CASNFGRGRRETQYF
TRBV7-2,TRBJ2-7,.,few,TGTGCCAGCAGCTTAGGTCAAACGAGTAGCTCCTACGAGCAGTACTTC,CASSLGQTSSSYEQYF